This T cell receptor beta chain was retrieved from a study of beta chain features in type 1 diabetes. Whole-study findings and limits: Type 1 diabetes patients showed a moderate but significant shortening of TCRB CDR3s in all four CD4+ subsets. Relative to healthy donors, patients appeared to have naive, central memory and Treg TCRB repertoires that were more similar.

The whole isolated RNA underwent reverse transcription, so sequencing captured expressed TCRB transcripts. Data came from immunoSEQ multiplex PCR; TCRdb stores just in-frame clones and leaves some out. This sample has approximately 600,000 clones; 9.5% to 15% occur once, and the top ten carry approximately 0.11%. V was trimmed by 0 bases and J by 5 bases, leaving 12 bases between them. Germline-derived CDR1 and CDR2 are SGHRS and YFSETQ. This CDR3 contains 14 residues. Details on this clone: Its specificity is unknown.

V gene TRBV5-1 combines with J gene TRBJ2-7, with a weak D call TRBD2 (5 bases). The specimen was naive CD4+ T cells from blood. This receptor was taken from a man in his thirties or forties with type 1 diabetes. The CDR3 loop is CASSLVREFDEQYF. The CDR3 region has the DNA TGCGCCAGCAGCTTGGTCCGGGAATTTGACGAGCAGTACTTC.